This T cell receptor (beta chain) was identified during a study of blood T cell repertoires in COVID-19. Measured with immunoSEQ multiplex PCR; TCRdb has only the in-frame clones, and not every one. The data show roughly 60,000 clones, nearly 80% seen once. This CDR3 has 13 amino acids. Germline assignment: CDR1 GTSNPN and CDR2 SVGIG (reference sequence). V was trimmed by 1 base and J by 8 bases, leaving 9 bases between them. This receptor was identified in a human donor in a cohort sampled during active COVID-19. The V call is TRBV30, the J call TRBJ1-6; unclear D gene. The material sequenced was peripheral blood. The CDR3 protein is CAWSDIADSPLHF. The CDR3 nucleotides are TGTGCCTGGAGTGATATAGCGGATTCACCCCTCCACTTT.